A selection of T cell receptor beta chains follows, all from one sample in a study of blood T cell repertoires in COVID-19. The assay was immunoSEQ multiplex PCR, and TCRdb's table has in-frame clones only and misses some. Found here are about 130,000 clones, nearly 70% of them singletons; the top ten hold under 2.5%. Sequenced: peripheral blood. The receptor source for this set is a woman aged 70-85 years with acute or convalescent COVID-19. The CDR3 runs from the conserved cysteine through the conserved F or W. A D gene is named only where the DNA matches it firmly. Clone size is given for some rows only: seen once, a few or many times, or a class if the clone is expanded.

D	V	size	J	CDR3	DNA
.	TRBV7-6	.	TRBJ2-7	CASSLDTTYEQYF	TGTGCCAGCAGCTTGGACACCACCTACGAGCAGTACTTC
.	TRBV4-2	.	TRBJ1-1	CASSQDDGGGAFF	TGTGCCAGCAGCCAAGATGACGGCGGAGGAGCTTTCTTT
.	TRBV7-6	.	TRBJ2-7	CASSLSLNYEQYF	TGTGCCAGCAGCTTATCGCTAAACTACGAGCAGTACTTC
TRBD1	TRBV3-1/TRBV3-2	few	TRBJ1-1	CASSQTGGASEAFF	TGTGCCAGCAGCCAAACAGGGGGCGCATCTGAAGCTTTCTTT
.	TRBV4-1	few	TRBJ2-1	CASSQLLASADEQFF	TGCGCCAGCAGCCAATTGTTAGCGAGCGCCGATGAGCAGTTCTTC
TRBD1	TRBV27	many	TRBJ1-2	CASGAIRTGGTYGYTF	TGTGCCAGTGGAGCCATAAGGACAGGGGGGACCTATGGCTACACCTTC
.	TRBV9	once	TRBJ1-5	CASSVSSSNQPQHF	TGTGCCAGCAGCGTATCATCTAGCAATCAGCCCCAGCATTTT
.	TRBV7-9	.	TRBJ1-1	CASSLEGGTEAFF	TGTGCCAGCAGCTTAGAAGGAGGGACTGAAGCTTTCTTT
.	TRBV7-2	few	TRBJ2-7	CASSFQTSSYEQYF	TGTGCCAGCAGCTTTCAGACTAGCTCCTACGAGCAGTACTTC
TRBD1	TRBV27	few	TRBJ2-3	CASSFRGRPDTQYF	TGTGCCAGCAGTTTTAGGGGGCGCCCCGATACGCAGTATTTT
.	TRBV2	.	TRBJ2-7	CASKVDSTYEQYF	TGTGCCAGCAAGGTCGACAGTACCTACGAGCAGTACTTC
TRBD1	TRBV6-5	.	TRBJ1-1	CASSYRGQGTEAFF	TGTGCCAGCAGCTACAGGGGGCAGGGCACTGAAGCTTTCTTT
.	TRBV7-2	.	TRBJ1-2	CASSLTPAVSRYGYTF	TGTGCCAGCAGCTTAACCCCTGCAGTATCCCGCTATGGCTACACCTTC
.	TRBV18	.	TRBJ2-3	CASSVVLAGAPTDTQYF	TGTGCCAGCTCGGTAGTCCTCGCGGGGGCCCCCACAGATACGCAGTATTTT
TRBD1	TRBV7-9	.	TRBJ1-4	CASSSPPGQLNEKLFF	TGTGCCAGCAGCTCCCCACCGGGACAGCTTAATGAAAAACTGTTTTTT
TRBD1	TRBV19	.	TRBJ1-5	CASSHGDRGNQPQHF	TGTGCCAGTAGCCACGGGGACAGGGGCAATCAGCCCCAGCATTTT
.	TRBV5-1	.	TRBJ2-3	CASEEAGADTQYF	TGCGCCAGCGAGGAGGCAGGGGCCGATACGCAGTATTTT
.	TRBV5-5	.	TRBJ1-2	CASSLAPGENYGYTF	TGTGCCAGCAGCTTGGCTCCAGGGGAGAACTATGGCTACACCTTC
TRBD1	TRBV19	many	TRBJ1-6	CASSSGQGSNSPLHF	TGTGCCAGTAGTAGTGGACAGGGCTCCAATTCACCCCTCCACTTT
TRBD2	TRBV11-2	once	TRBJ2-5	CASTPTSAQETQYF	TGTGCCAGCACCCCGACTAGCGCTCAAGAGACCCAGTACTTC
TRBD1	TRBV3-1/TRBV3-2	.	TRBJ2-7	CASSGTGGQNEQYF	TGTGCCAGCAGCGGGACAGGGGGCCAGAACGAGCAGTACTTC
.	TRBV11-2	.	TRBJ1-2	CASSLGAGGSTF	TGTGCCAGCAGCTTAGGGGCAGGTGGATCCACCTTC
.	TRBV6-2/TRBV6-3	.	TRBJ2-1	CASSYSGSEQFF	TGTGCCAGCAGTTACTCGGGCTCGGAGCAGTTCTTC
TRBD1	TRBV6-5	.	TRBJ2-3	CASRVGTATSDTQYF	TGTGCCAGCAGGGTGGGGACAGCTACCTCAGATACGCAGTATTTT
.	TRBV19	.	TRBJ2-1	CASRPGHFSYNEQFF	TGTGCCAGTCGCCCTGGACATTTCTCCTACAATGAGCAGTTCTTC
TRBD1	TRBV5-5	.	TRBJ2-7	CASSLGPGGSYEQYF	TGTGCCAGCAGCTTGGGCCCAGGGGGATCCTACGAGCAGTACTTC
.	TRBV10-3	.	TRBJ1-2	CATTRAGGNYGYTF	TGTGCCACCACCAGGGCGGGGGGCAACTATGGCTACACCTTC
.	TRBV7-6	.	TRBJ2-1	CASSLVASTSSYNEQFF	TGTGCCAGCAGCTTAGTGGCTTCCACTAGCTCCTACAATGAGCAGTTCTTC
TRBD1	TRBV3-1/TRBV3-2	.	TRBJ2-7	CASSLTGGAEATAYEQYF	TGTGCCAGCAGCCTAACAGGGGGCGCAGAGGCTACGGCCTACGAGCAGTACTTC
TRBD1	TRBV5-1	.	TRBJ2-7	CASSLAIQGVHEQYF	TGCGCCAGCAGCTTGGCCATTCAGGGGGTCCACGAGCAGTACTTC
.	TRBV3-1/TRBV3-2	.	TRBJ1-1	CASSPSDIPATEAFF	TGTGCCAGCAGCCCTTCGGACATCCCGGCCACTGAAGCTTTCTTT
.	TRBV27	.	TRBJ2-1	CASSLSSWSEQFF	TGTGCCAGCAGCTTAAGTAGTTGGAGTGAGCAGTTCTTC
.	TRBV7-2	.	TRBJ2-6	CASSPLGGPVSGANVLTF	TGTGCCAGCAGCCCACTCGGGGGACCTGTCTCTGGGGCCAACGTCCTGACTTTC
.	TRBV4-2	.	TRBJ1-1	CASSQPDSLGTEAFF	TGTGCCAGCAGCCAACCCGACAGCCTGGGCACTGAAGCTTTCTTT
TRBD2	TRBV5-4	few	TRBJ2-1	CASSLPLAGGLNEQFF	TGTGCCAGCAGCTTGCCCCTAGCGGGGGGGCTGAATGAGCAGTTCTTC
.	TRBV12-3/TRBV12-4	.	TRBJ1-2	CASSSGDYGYTF	TGTGCCAGCAGCTCAGGTGACTATGGCTACACCTTC
TRBD1	TRBV24-1	.	TRBJ2-5	CATKRGPGETQYF	TGTGCCACCAAGAGGGGGCCGGGGGAGACCCAGTACTTC
.	TRBV6-4	few	TRBJ1-2	CASELPGWEVNDFYGYTF	TGTGCCAGCGAGCTTCCGGGATGGGAGGTAAATGACTTCTATGGCTACACCTTC
.	TRBV28	.	TRBJ1-1	CASRTSPLFTEAFF	TGTGCCAGCAGAACCTCCCCCCTATTCACTGAAGCTTTCTTT
TRBD1	TRBV7-9	.	TRBJ2-7	CASSLGGTGSYEQYF	TGTGCCAGCAGCTTAGGGGGGACAGGGTCCTACGAGCAGTACTTC
.	TRBV30	.	TRBJ2-7	CARQESSYEQYF	TGTGCCAGACAGGAGAGCTCCTACGAGCAGTACTTC
TRBD1	TRBV19	.	TRBJ2-3	CASSIALTGQGTTDTQYF	TGTGCCAGTAGTATAGCCCTCACAGGACAGGGGACCACAGATACGCAGTATTTT
.	TRBV7-6	.	TRBJ1-1	CASSLEGVGAPGTEAFF	TGTGCCAGCAGCTTAGAGGGGGTGGGGGCCCCGGGAACTGAAGCTTTCTTT
.	TRBV18	.	TRBJ2-1	CASSPRDSYNEQFF	TGTGCCAGCTCACCACGTGACAGCTACAATGAGCAGTTCTTC
TRBD1	TRBV5-1	.	TRBJ2-7	CASSMTGSLYEQYF	TGCGCCAGCAGCATGACAGGGAGCCTCTACGAGCAGTACTTC
TRBD2	TRBV7-3	.	TRBJ2-3	CASSVVAGGTDTQYF	TGTGCCAGCAGCGTCGTAGCGGGAGGGACAGATACGCAGTATTTT
TRBD1	TRBV27	.	TRBJ2-1	CASSRGQGSYNEQFF	TGTGCCAGCAGCCGAGGACAGGGCTCCTACAATGAGCAGTTCTTC
.	TRBV7-2	.	TRBJ2-7	CASSLNPGATYEQYF	TGTGCCAGCAGCTTAAATCCAGGGGCGACGTACGAGCAGTACTTC
.	TRBV11-2	many	TRBJ1-6	CASSPQNYNSPLHF	TGTGCCAGCAGCCCGCAGAACTATAATTCACCCCTCCACTTT